This TCR beta chain was obtained from a study of shared T cell receptors in the human thymus. The CDR3 is 14 amino acids. Germline V gene data show CDR1 as SGHDT and CDR2 as YYEEEE. J lost 0 bases, V lost 6 bases, and 2 bases had no gene match. TCRdb's copy holds only in-frame clones and misses some; the assay was immunoSEQ multiplex PCR. Of 640,000 or so clones in the sample, approximately 87% were seen once. The data were also submitted as part of a second study, on human thymus T cells. Per that study: Samples came from healthy Finnish infants during open corrective cardiac surgery. Resections from corrective heart surgery provided thymus tissue. V and J genes seemed to be used with bias in thymic and blood repertoires.

Sequenced: thymocytes. The chain links TRBV5-6 to TRBJ2-2; the match to TRBD2 covers 7 bases. The sequence was collected from a boy younger than two with a congenital heart defect. The CDR3 protein is CASTGRPNTGELFF. The CDR3 nucleotides are TGTGCCAGCACCGGGAGGCCGAACACCGGGGAGCTGTTTTTT.